The 6 T cell receptor beta chains reported below all come from one sample, sequenced in a study of T cell responses to AZD1222 COVID-19 vaccine (dated by TCRdb to the early 2020s). Libraries were prepared through the immunoSEQ multiplex PCR assay. TCRdb carries this immuneACCESS record with in-frame sequences only. Its versions omit some clonotypes, under half of them owing to an unresolved V gene in the studies checked, with the rest unexplained. Counted in this sample were approximately 140,000 clones; 85% to 95% of them appeared once. The ten largest make up 1.9% of the sample. The time point label here, explained by the study, means: baseline before first vaccination. This specimen was peripheral blood, taken on day 0 of AZD1222 vaccination. The receptors were gathered from an adult in good health.

This sequence joins TRBV5-6 and TRBJ2-7; tentative D call: TRBD1 (6 bases). Trimming cost V 4 bases and J 6 bases, with 11 bases left between them. Germline values: CDR1 SGHDT, CDR2 YYEEEE. The CDR3 spans 12 residues. The CDR3 coding sequence is TGTGCCAGCAGCCCGACAGGAGGCGAGCAGTACTTC. It translates to CASSPTGGEQYF. Complete variable domain (other parts from reference TRBV5-6 and TRBJ2-7): DAGVTQSPTHLIKTRGQQVTLRCSPKSGHDTVSWYQQALGQGPQFIFQYYEEEERQRGNFPDRFSGHQFPNYSSELNVNALLLGDSALYLCASSPTGGEQYFGPGTRLTVT.

The rearrangement links TRBV7-6 to TRBJ2-5; D tentatively fits TRBD1 or TRBD2 (7 bases each). The germline CDR1 and CDR2 sequences are SGHVS and FNYEAQ. The CDR3 has 14 amino acids. V was shortened by 7 bases and J by 1 base, with 13 bases between the two germline ends. The CDR3 DNA follows: TGTGCCAGCACCCAGGGGGGGTCCCAAGAGACCCAGTACTTC. It encodes CASTQGGSQETQYF.

The genes are TRBV7-9 and TRBJ2-1; D call uncertain. The CDR3 sequence is 14 residues long. CDR1 is SEHNR, CDR2 FQNEAQ, per germline (reference sequence). Trimming shortened V by 5 bases and J by 5 bases, and 13 bases separated the two germline ends. The CDR3 sequence is CASSPLASNNEQFF. The CDR3 DNA is TGTGCCAGCAGCCCCCTGGCCAGCAACAATGAGCAGTTCTTC. Full variable domain (missing parts from reference TRBV7-9 and TRBJ2-1): DTGVSQNPRHKITKRGQNVTFRCDPISEHNRLYWYRQTLGQGPEFLTYFQNEAQLEKSRLLSDRFSAERPKGSFSTLEIQRTEQGDSAMYLCASSPLASNNEQFFGPGTRLTVL.

The chain carries TRBV11-2 and TRBJ2-5; 10 positions match TRBD2. Trimming cost V 5 bases and J 2 bases; bases outside gene matches: 5. CDR1 is SGHAT, CDR2 FQNNGV, per germline. The CDR3 has 15 residues. CDR3 sequence (DNA): TGTGCCAGCAGCCATCCTAGCGGGGGACAAGAGACCCAGTACTTC. This codes for CASSHPSGGQETQYF.

This clone came up once. This chain uses TRBV12-5 with TRBJ1-1; D call uncertain. CDR3 length: 15 residues. V lost 0 bases to trimming and J lost 10 bases, with 18 bases between them. Germline V gives CDR1 LGHNT, CDR2 FRNRAP. CDR3 sequence (DNA): TGTGCTAGTGGTTTGGTGGTTAGTAAGGACTTCGTAGCTTTCTTT. This sequence encodes CASGLVVSKDFVAFF.

V and J are TRBV2 and TRBJ1-1; TRBD1 agrees at 9 bases. This CDR3 contains 15 residues. The J segment lost 4 bases and the V segment lost 6 bases, leaving 9 bases of the junction unmatched. Germline-derived CDR1 and CDR2 are SNHLY and FYNNEI. The CDR3 loop reads CASSWDRASSTEAFF. The CDR3 DNA reads as TGTGCCAGCAGCTGGGACAGGGCATCGAGCACTGAAGCTTTCTTT.